This is a list of T cell receptor beta chains from one sample in a study of CD8 T cells in ankylosing spondylitis. TCRdb ran MiXCR on the 5' RACE reads and lists one entry per CDR3 protein. The sample records about 100,000 distinct CDR3 sequences, 8.8% being singletons. Sequencing input: blood, either unsorted or a sorted T cell fraction (not recorded which). All receptors derive from a male donor with ankylosing spondylitis or in good health (not recorded which). The CDR3 runs from the conserved cysteine through the conserved F or W.

v_call	cdr3_length	j_call	cdr3_aa
TRBV2	13	TRBJ2-7	CARGGTTTYEQYF
TRBV18	12	TRBJ2-7	CASSPHSYEQYF
TRBV20-1	15	TRBJ2-7	CSAKGGGGASYEQYF
TRBV28	15	TRBJ2-5	CASRLTSGGRETQYF
TRBV20-1	14	TRBJ2-3	CSARGQGFTDTQYF
TRBV20-1	17	TRBJ2-3	CSARSASPVLSTDTQYF
TRBV9	15	TRBJ2-5	CASSDASSFQETQYF
TRBV20-1	14	TRBJ2-3	CSARFWVGGDTQYF
TRBV7-8	15	TRBJ2-2	CASSLGLSKTGELFF
TRBV12-3/TRBV12-4	11	TRBJ2-5	CASSLSQTQYF
TRBV7-3	13	TRBJ2-1	CASSLSLYNEQFF
TRBV5-1	13	TRBJ1-4	CASSYRVNEKLFF
TRBV28	15	TRBJ2-7	CASSLAGTVTYEQYF
TRBV20-1	15	TRBJ1-5	CSAILQGAYNQPQHF
TRBV14	13	TRBJ2-1	CASSTQPYNEQFF
TRBV3-1	17	TRBJ2-1	CASSQGRLQGIYNEQFF
TRBV6-1	15	TRBJ2-7	CASSDFHGGVYEQYF
TRBV20-1	13	TRBJ2-1	CSAGRASYNEQFF
TRBV5-1	19	TRBJ2-1	CASSWRLAGGPSSYNEQFF
TRBV28	19	TRBJ2-4	CASCSPGTTGLIAKNIQYF
TRBV28	12	TRBJ1-6	CASSFEYSPLHF
TRBV12-3/TRBV12-4	14	TRBJ2-3	CASSPGLSTDTQYF
TRBV20-1	14	TRBJ1-3	CSARGQISGNTIYF
TRBV11-2	18	TRBJ2-1	CASSLRLAGESLYNEQFF
TRBV7-2	16	TRBJ2-3	CASSLLGRGYTDTQYF
TRBV11-1	16	TRBJ2-6	CASSLVVGAGANVLTF
TRBV5-1	14	TRBJ1-5	CASSLGQGDQPQHF
TRBV12-3/TRBV12-4	13	TRBJ1-1	CASSLGPGTIGNF
TRBV10-3	16	TRBJ1-2	CAIKDPLQGADYGYTF
TRBV27	14	TRBJ1-5	CASSPLGGNQPQHF
TRBV2	14	TRBJ2-7	CASSERGGEYEQYF
TRBV6-6	15	TRBJ1-3	CASSYGGTTGNTIYF
TRBV7-9	13	TRBJ2-7	CASSSDVYYEQYF
TRBV11-2	17	TRBJ2-2	CASSLGAARHYTGELFF
TRBV5-1	15	TRBJ1-3	CASTSSLNSGNTIYF
TRBV24-1	14	TRBJ2-1	CATSDPGTYNEQFF
TRBV30	16	TRBJ2-2	CAITGPGQEDTGELFF
TRBV12-3/TRBV12-4	16	TRBJ2-2	CASSLTGVVGTGELFF
TRBV20-1	11	TRBJ2-7	CSALALYEQYF
TRBV11-2	12	TRBJ2-5	CASSWYLETQYF
TRBV3-1	15	TRBJ1-5	CASSQDWGRGQPQHF
TRBV23-1	13	TRBJ2-3	CASTPGQGKRHGF
TRBV9	13	TRBJ1-2	CASSVGSNYGYTF
TRBV12-5	13	TRBJ2-5	CASGLGGPETQYF
TRBV20-1	15	TRBJ2-2	CSASKDGQNTGELFF
TRBV9	18	TRBJ2-5	CASSVGQLAGGPGETQYF
TRBV29-1	13	TRBJ1-1	CSAEADSNTEAFF
TRBV20-1	15	TRBJ2-3	CSARDLRESTDTQYF
TRBV5-1	15	TRBJ2-1	CASSLREDSGTQQFF
TRBV5-1	15	TRBJ2-7	CASSLAPSGDYEQYF